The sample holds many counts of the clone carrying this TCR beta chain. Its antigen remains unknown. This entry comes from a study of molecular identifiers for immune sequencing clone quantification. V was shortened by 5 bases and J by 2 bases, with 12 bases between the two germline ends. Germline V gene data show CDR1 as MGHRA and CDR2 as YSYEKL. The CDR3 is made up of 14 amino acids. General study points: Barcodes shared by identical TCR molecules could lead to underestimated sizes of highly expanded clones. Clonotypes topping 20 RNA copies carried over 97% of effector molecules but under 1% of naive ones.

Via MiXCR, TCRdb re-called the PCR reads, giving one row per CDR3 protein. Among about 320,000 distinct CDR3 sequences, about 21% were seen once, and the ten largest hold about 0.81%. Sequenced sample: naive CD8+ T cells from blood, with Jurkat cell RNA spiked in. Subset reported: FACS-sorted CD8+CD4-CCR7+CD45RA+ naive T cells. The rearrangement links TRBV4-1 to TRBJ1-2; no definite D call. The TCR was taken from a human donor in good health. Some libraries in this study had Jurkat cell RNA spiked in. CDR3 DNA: TGCGCCAGCAGCGAGAGGGCCAGCAACTATGGCTACACCTTC. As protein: CASSERASNYGYTF.